These T cell receptor beta chains were read from a single sample in a study of blood T cell repertoires in COVID-19. Sequenced by immunoSEQ multiplex PCR; TCRdb stores in-frame clones only, minus some. In the table there are fewer than 120,000 clones, about 80% of which are singletons. The sample was peripheral blood. All receptors derive from a woman older than 75 with acute or convalescent COVID-19. Both conserved end residues are part of each CDR3. The order of the fields is clone size, V gene, D gene, J gene, CDR3 DNA, CDR3 protein. D genes are given only for firm matches. Rows give clone size only sometimes, using once, few, many, or a class for an expanded clone.

>NA|TRBV11-2|NA|TRBJ2-1
TGTGCCAGCAGCTTATTGGACAGCTACAATGAGCAGTTCTTC
CASSLLDSYNEQFF
>NA|TRBV2|TRBD1|TRBJ1-1
TGTGCCGAGGGGGCTGACACTGAAGCTTTCTTT
CAEGADTEAFF
>few|TRBV28|NA|TRBJ1-6
TGTGCCAGCAGAAACAGTCTAAATTCACCCCTCCACTTT
CASRNSLNSPLHF
>NA|TRBV9|NA|TRBJ1-2
TGTGCCAGCAGCCGTCGCCAGACAACCTATGGCTACACCTTC
CASSRRQTTYGYTF
>NA|TRBV14|TRBD2|TRBJ2-5
TGTGCCAGCAGCCGAAGTGGGGCGGGAGTTCCCCAAGAGACCCAGTACTTC
CASSRSGAGVPQETQYF
>NA|TRBV10-3|TRBD2|TRBJ2-2
TGTGCCATCAGCCCGGGACTAGCGGGAGGGCGCGGCACCGGGGAGCTGTTTTTT
CAISPGLAGGRGTGELFF
>NA|TRBV29-1|NA|TRBJ2-7
TGCAGCGGACTTCGTGGCTTAAACTACGAGCAGTACTTC
CSGLRGLNYEQYF
>NA|TRBV5-1|TRBD1|TRBJ1-1
TGCGCCAGCAGCCCGCGACAGGGTAGTTTCACTGAAGCTTTCTTT
CASSPRQGSFTEAFF
>NA|TRBV6-1|TRBD2|TRBJ2-3
TGTGCCAGCAGTGATGTGGGAGGGAGCTGGCACGAGGAGTATTTT
CASSDVGGSWHEEYF
>NA|TRBV7-9|TRBD1|TRBJ1-2
TGTGCCAGCAGCTCGCCGGGACAGGGAAGCTATGGCTACACCTTC
CASSSPGQGSYGYTF
>NA|TRBV19|NA|TRBJ1-1
TGTGCCAGTAGTGTTCCAGGGATGAACACTGAAGCTTTCTTT
CASSVPGMNTEAFF
>NA|TRBV6-4|NA|TRBJ2-7
TGTGCCAGCAGTGACGGGACTCGCAGCTCCTACGAGCAGTACTTC
CASSDGTRSSYEQYF
>NA|TRBV3-1/TRBV3-2|NA|TRBJ1-5
TGTGCCAGCAGCCAAGAGGTGACAGGACAGCGCAATCAGCCCCAGCATTTT
CASSQEVTGQRNQPQHF
>once|TRBV9|NA|TRBJ2-1
TGTGCCACCTCTAGGACAAACTACAATGAGCAGTTCTTC
CATSRTNYNEQFF
>NA|TRBV10-2|NA|TRBJ1-2
TGCGCCAGCAGTGAGCCGGGGGGATGGTATGGCTACACCTTC
CASSEPGGWYGYTF
>few|TRBV5-1|NA|TRBJ2-3
TGCGCCAGCAGTTGGCGGGTCGGGGGAGCAACAGATACGCAGTATTTT
CASSWRVGGATDTQYF
>NA|TRBV7-3|NA|TRBJ1-6
TGTGCCAGCAGCTCACAGGTGGCTAATTCACCCCTCCACTTT
CASSSQVANSPLHF
>NA|TRBV6-1|NA|TRBJ1-2
TGTGCCAGCAGAAACGGCGCGGGGCTCTATGGCTACACCTTC
CASRNGAGLYGYTF
>few|TRBV6-4|TRBD2|TRBJ2-1
TGTGCCAGCAGTGGATCCCTAGCGGGAGGGCCCGATGAGCAGTTCTTC
CASSGSLAGGPDEQFF
>NA|TRBV6-1|NA|TRBJ2-7
TGTGCCAGCAGTGGCTTCAGAGGGTTAGTCTCCTACGAGCAGTACTTC
CASSGFRGLVSYEQYF
>NA|TRBV28|NA|TRBJ1-1
TGTGCCAGCAGCGGGTCGGAGGTCACTGAAGCTTTCTTT
CASSGSEVTEAFF
>NA|TRBV13|TRBD2|TRBJ2-5
TGTGCCAGCAGCCTACTAGCGGGGGGAAACCAAGAGACCCAGTACTTC
CASSLLAGGNQETQYF
>NA|TRBV27|NA|TRBJ1-1
TGTGCCAGCAGTCGGCAACCCAGGGGGAACACTGAAGCTTTCTTT
CASSRQPRGNTEAFF
>NA|TRBV7-6|TRBD1|TRBJ2-7
TGTGCCAGCAGCCCCGGGACAGGAGGTTTCTACGAGCAGTACTTC
CASSPGTGGFYEQYF
>NA|TRBV21-1|NA|TRBJ2-1
TGTGCCAGCAGCAACGGGGGTCGGGAGCAGTTCTTC
CASSNGGREQFF
>NA|TRBV7-3|TRBD1|TRBJ1-6
TGTGCCAGCAGCTTAGGGTCGGGACAGATTAATTCACCCCTCCACTTT
CASSLGSGQINSPLHF
>NA|TRBV7-9|NA|TRBJ2-2
TGTGCCAGCAGCACCCTGACAGACCCCGGGGAGCTGTTTTTT
CASSTLTDPGELFF
>once|TRBV28|NA|TRBJ2-2
TGTGCTGGCGCTTCTGGAGCGATGAACACCGGGGAGCTGTTTTTT
CAGASGAMNTGELFF
>NA|TRBV19|TRBD1|TRBJ1-4
TGTGCCAGTAGCCAGGGGGCCTCTAATGAAAAACTGTTTTTT
CASSQGASNEKLFF
>NA|TRBV19|NA|TRBJ1-2
TGTGCCAGTAGTATTGGGGGGGTTGTTAACTATGGCTACACCTTC
CASSIGGVVNYGYTF
>NA|TRBV10-2|TRBD1|TRBJ2-3
TGCGCCAGCAGTGCGGGCAGGGGGCGGACAGATACGCAGTATTTT
CASSAGRGRTDTQYF
>NA|TRBV11-1|TRBD1|TRBJ1-4
TGTGCCAGCAGCCGACAGGGGGCATCTAATGAAAAACTGTTTTTT
CASSRQGASNEKLFF